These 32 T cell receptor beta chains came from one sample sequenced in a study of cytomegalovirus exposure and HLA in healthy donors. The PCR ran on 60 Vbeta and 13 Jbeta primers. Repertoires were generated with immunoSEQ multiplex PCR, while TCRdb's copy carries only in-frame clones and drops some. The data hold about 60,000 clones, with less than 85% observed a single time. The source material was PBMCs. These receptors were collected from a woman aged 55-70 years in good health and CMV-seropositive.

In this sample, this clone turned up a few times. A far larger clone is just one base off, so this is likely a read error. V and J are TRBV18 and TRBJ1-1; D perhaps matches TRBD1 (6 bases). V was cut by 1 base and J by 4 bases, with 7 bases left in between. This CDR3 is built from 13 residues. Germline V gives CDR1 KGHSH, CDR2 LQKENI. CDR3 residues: CASSPLGGTEAFF. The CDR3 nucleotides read TGTGCCAGCTCACCACTAGGGGGCACTGAAGCTTTCTTT.

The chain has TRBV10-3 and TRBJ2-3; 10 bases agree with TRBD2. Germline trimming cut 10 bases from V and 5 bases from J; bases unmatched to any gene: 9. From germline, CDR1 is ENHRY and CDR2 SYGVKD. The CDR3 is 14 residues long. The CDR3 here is CATTAGGRGDTQYF. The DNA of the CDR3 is TGTGCCACCACAGCGGGGGGGCGTGGAGATACGCAGTATTTT.

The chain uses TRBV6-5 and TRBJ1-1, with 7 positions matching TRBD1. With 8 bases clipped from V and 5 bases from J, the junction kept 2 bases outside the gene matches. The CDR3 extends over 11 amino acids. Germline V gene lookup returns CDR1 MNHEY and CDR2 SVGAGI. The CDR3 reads CASVQGTEAFF. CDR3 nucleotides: TGTGCCAGCGTACAGGGGACTGAAGCTTTCTTT.

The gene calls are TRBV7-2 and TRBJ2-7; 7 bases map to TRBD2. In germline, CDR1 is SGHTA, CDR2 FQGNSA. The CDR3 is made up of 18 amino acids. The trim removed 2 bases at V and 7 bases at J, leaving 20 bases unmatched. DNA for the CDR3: TGTGCCAGCAGCTTATTCCCGACGACTAGCCTAGGCTCTAGGGAGCAGTACTTC. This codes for CASSLFPTTSLGSREQYF.

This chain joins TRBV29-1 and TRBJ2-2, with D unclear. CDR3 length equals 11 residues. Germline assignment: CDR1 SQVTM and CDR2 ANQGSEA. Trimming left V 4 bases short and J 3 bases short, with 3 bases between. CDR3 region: CSVADTGELFF. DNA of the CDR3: TGCAGCGTTGCAGACACCGGGGAGCTGTTTTTT.

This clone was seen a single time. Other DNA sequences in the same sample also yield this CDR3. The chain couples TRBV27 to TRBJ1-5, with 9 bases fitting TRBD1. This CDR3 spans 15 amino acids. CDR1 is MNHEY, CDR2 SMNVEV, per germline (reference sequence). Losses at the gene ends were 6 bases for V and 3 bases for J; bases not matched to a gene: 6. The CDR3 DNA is TGTGCCAGCAGGGCCGGGACAGGGTTCAATCAGCCCCAGCATTTT. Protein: CASRAGTGFNQPQHF.

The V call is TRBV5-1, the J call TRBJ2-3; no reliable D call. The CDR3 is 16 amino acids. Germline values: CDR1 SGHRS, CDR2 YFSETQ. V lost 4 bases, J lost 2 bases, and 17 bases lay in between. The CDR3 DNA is TGCGCCAGCAGCAAAACCCCTAGGCGAAACACAGATACGCAGTATTTT. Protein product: CASSKTPRRNTDTQYF.

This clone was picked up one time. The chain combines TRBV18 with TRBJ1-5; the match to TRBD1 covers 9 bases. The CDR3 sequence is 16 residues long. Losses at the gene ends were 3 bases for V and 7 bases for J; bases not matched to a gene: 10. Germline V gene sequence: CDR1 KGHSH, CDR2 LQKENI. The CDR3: CASSPLSRGTGQPQHF. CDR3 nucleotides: TGTGCCAGCTCACCTCTCTCTAGGGGGACAGGGCAGCCCCAGCATTTT.

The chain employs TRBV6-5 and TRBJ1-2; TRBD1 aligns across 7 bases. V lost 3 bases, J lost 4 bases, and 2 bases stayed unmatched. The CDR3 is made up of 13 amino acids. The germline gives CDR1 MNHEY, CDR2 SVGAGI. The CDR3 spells CASSYRGLYGYTF. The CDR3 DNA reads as TGTGCCAGCAGTTATAGGGGGCTCTATGGCTACACCTTC.

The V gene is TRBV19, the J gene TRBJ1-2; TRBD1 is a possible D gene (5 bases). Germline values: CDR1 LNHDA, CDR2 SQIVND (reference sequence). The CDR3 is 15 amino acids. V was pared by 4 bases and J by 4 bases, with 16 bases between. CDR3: CASSRSGTASYGYTF. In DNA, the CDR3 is TGTGCCAGTAGTAGAAGCGGGACTGCTAGCTATGGCTACACCTTC. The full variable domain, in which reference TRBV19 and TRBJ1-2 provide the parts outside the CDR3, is DGGITQSPKYLFRKEGQNVTLSCEQNLNHDAMYWYRQDPGQGLRLIYYSQIVNDFQKGDIAEGYSVSREKKESFPLTVTSAQKNPTAFYLCASSRSGTASYGYTFGSGTRLTVV.

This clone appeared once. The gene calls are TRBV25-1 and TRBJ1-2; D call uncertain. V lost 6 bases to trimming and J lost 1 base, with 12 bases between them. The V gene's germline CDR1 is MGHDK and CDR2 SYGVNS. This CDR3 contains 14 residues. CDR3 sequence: CASRESGSNYGYTF. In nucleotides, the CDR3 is TGTGCCAGCAGGGAGTCGGGGAGTAACTATGGCTACACCTTC.

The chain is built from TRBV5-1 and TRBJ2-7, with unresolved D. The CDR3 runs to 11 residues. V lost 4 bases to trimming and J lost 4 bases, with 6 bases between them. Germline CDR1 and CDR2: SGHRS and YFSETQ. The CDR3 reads CASSLGYEQYF. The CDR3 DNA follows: TGCGCCAGCAGCCTAGGATACGAGCAGTACTTC.

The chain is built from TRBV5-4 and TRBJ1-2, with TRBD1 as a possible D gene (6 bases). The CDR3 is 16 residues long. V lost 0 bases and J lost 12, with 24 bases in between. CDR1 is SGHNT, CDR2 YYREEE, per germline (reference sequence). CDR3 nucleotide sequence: TGTGCCAGCAGCTTGGGCCTTTTTAGGACAGCCGCCGAGCACACCTTC. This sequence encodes CASSLGLFRTAAEHTF. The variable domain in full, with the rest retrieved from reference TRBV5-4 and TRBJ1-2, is ETGVTQSPTHLIKTRGQQVTLRCSSQSGHNTVSWYQQALGQGPQFIFQYYREEENGRGNFPPRFSGLQFPNYSSELNVNALELDDSALYLCASSLGLFRTAAEHTFGSGTRLTVV.

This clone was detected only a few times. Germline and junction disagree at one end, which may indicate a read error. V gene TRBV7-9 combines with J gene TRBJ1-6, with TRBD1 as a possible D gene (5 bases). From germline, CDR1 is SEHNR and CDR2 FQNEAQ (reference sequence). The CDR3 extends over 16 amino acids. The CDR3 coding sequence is TGTTCCAGCAGCCCCACGGGGGGTGAGGGAATTTCACCCCTCCACTTT. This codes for CSSSPTGGEGISPLHF.

Written as DNA, the CDR3 is TGCGCCAGCAGCCTGACATCTACCCAAGAGACCCAGTACTTC. It is translated as CASSLTSTQETQYF. The gene calls are TRBV4-1 and TRBJ2-5; D call uncertain. Germline CDR1 reads MGHRA; CDR2 reads YSYEKL. This CDR3 is built from 14 residues. V lost 4 bases, J lost 1 base, and 10 bases lay in between.

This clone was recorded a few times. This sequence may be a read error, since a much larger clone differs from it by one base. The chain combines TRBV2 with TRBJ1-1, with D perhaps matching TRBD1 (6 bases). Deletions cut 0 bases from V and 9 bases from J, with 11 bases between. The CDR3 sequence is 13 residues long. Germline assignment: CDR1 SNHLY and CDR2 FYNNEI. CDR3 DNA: TGTGCCAGCAGTGAAGCGGACAGTGGAAAAGCTTTCTTT. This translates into CASSEADSGKAFF.

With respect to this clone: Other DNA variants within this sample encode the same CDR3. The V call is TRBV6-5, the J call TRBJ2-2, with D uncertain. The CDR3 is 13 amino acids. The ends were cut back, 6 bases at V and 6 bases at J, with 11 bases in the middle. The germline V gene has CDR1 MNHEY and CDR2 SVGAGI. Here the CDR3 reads CASRGLVSGELFF. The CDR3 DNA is TGTGCCAGCAGGGGCCTCGTCTCCGGGGAGCTGTTTTTT.

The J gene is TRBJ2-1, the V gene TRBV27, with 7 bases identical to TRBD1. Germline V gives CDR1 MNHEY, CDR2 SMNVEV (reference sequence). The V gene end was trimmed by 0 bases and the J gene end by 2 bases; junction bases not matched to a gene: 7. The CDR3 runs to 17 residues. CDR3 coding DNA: TGTGCCAGCAGTTTATCGACAGGGCGGCTAACCTACAATGAGCAGTTCTTC. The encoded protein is CASSLSTGRLTYNEQFF.

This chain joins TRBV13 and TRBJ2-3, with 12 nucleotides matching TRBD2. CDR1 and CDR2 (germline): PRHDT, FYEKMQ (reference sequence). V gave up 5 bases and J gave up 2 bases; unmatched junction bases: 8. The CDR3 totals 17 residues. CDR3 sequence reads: CASSVRLAGATTDTQYF. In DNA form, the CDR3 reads TGTGCCAGCAGCGTTAGACTAGCGGGGGCGACCACAGATACGCAGTATTTT. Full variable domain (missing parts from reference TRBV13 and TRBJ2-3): AAGVIQSPRHLIKEKRETATLKCYPIPRHDTVYWYQQGPGQDPQFLISFYEKMQSDKGSIPDRFSAQQFSDYHSELNMSSLELGDSALYFCASSVRLAGATTDTQYFGPGTRLTVL.

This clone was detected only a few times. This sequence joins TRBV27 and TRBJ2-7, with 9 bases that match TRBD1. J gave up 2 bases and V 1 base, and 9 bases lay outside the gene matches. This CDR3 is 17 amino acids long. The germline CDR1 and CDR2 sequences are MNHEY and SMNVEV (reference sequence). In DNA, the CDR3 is TGTGCCAGCAGTTTATTTATGGACAGGGGACTCCCCTACGAGCAGTACTTC. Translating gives CASSLFMDRGLPYEQYF.

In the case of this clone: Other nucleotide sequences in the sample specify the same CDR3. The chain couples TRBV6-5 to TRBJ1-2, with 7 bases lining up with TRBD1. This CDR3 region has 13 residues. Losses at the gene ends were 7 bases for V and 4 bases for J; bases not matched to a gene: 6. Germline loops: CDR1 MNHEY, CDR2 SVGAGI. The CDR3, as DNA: TGTGCCAGCACCTTAGGGGGCGGCTATGGCTACACCTTC. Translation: CASTLGGGYGYTF.

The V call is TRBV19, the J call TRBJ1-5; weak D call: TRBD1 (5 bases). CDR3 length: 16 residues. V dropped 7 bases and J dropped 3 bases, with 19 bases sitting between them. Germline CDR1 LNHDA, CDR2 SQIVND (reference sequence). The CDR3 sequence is CASIGDRGMANQPQHF. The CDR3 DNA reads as TGTGCCAGTATAGGGGATAGGGGAATGGCCAATCAGCCCCAGCATTTT.

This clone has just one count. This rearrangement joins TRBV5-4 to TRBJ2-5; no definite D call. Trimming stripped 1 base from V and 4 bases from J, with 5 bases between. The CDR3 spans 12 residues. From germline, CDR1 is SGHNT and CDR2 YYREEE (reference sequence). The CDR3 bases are TGTGCCAGCAGCTTGTTCGGAGAGACCCAGTACTTC. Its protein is CASSLFGETQYF.

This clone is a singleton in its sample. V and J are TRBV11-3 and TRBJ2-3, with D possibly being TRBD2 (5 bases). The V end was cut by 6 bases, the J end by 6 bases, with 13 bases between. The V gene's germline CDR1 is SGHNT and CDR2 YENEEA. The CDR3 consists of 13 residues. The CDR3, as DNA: TGTGCCAGCAGTCCCCCTAGCTCGGATACGCAGTATTTT. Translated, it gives CASSPPSSDTQYF.

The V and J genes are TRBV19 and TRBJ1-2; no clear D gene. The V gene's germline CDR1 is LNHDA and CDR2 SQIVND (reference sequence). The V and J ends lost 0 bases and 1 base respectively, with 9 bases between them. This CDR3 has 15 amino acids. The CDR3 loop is CASSIDPGGNYGYTF. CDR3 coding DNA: TGTGCCAGTAGTATAGATCCTGGCGGTAACTATGGCTACACCTTC.

CDR3 residues: CASSPGTSGGRIDTGELFF. The CDR3 region has the DNA TGTGCCAGCAGCCCTGGGACTAGCGGGGGGCGAATAGACACCGGGGAGCTGTTTTTT. V is TRBV27 and J is TRBJ2-2; 15 nucleotides match TRBD2. Germline CDR1 and CDR2: MNHEY and SMNVEV (reference sequence). The CDR3 is 19 amino acids. V lost 6 bases to trimming and J lost 3 bases; unmatched junction nucleotides: 11.

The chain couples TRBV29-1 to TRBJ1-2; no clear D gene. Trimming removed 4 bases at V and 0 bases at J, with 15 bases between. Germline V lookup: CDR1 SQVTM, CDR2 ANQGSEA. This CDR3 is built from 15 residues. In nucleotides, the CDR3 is TGCAGCGTTGTCTTCGCCTCTATGTCTAACTATGGCTACACCTTC. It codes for CSVVFASMSNYGYTF.

The CDR3 nucleotides are TGCGCCAGCAGCTCCGGGACTAGCGGGGGGCCAACCAGGAAAGAGACCCAGTACTTC. Translating it yields CASSSGTSGGPTRKETQYF. The chain links TRBV5-1 to TRBJ2-5, with 15 positions matching TRBD2. The CDR3 is 19 residues long. Trimming took 3 bases from V and 3 from J; bases not matched to a gene: 12. The germline V gene encodes CDR1 SGHRS and CDR2 YFSETQ.

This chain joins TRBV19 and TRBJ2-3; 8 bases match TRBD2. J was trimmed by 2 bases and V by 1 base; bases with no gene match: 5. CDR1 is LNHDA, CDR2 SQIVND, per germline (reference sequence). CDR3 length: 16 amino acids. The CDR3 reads CASSIASGSDTDTQYF. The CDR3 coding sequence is TGTGCCAGTAGTATAGCAAGCGGGAGCGACACAGATACGCAGTATTTT.

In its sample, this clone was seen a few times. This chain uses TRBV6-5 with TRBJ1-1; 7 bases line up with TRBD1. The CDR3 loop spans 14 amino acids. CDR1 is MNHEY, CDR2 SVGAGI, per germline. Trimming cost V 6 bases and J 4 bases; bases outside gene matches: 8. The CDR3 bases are TGTGCCAGCAGGACGGGACAGCCGGGCACTGAAGCTTTCTTT. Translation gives CASRTGQPGTEAFF.

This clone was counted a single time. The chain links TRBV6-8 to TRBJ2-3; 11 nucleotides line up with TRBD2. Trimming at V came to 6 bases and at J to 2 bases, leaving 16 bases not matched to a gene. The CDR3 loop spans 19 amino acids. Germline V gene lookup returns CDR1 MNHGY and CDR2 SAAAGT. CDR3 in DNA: TGTGCCAGCAGCCACACTAGCGGGGGCGTTGCCCCTATCACAGATACGCAGTATTTT. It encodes CASSHTSGGVAPITDTQYF.

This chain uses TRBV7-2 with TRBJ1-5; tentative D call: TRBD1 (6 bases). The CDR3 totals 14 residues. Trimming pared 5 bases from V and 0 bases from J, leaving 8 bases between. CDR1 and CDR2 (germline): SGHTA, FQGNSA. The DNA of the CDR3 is TGTGCCAGCAGCCCAGGGGTTAGCAATCAGCCCCAGCATTTT. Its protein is CASSPGVSNQPQHF.